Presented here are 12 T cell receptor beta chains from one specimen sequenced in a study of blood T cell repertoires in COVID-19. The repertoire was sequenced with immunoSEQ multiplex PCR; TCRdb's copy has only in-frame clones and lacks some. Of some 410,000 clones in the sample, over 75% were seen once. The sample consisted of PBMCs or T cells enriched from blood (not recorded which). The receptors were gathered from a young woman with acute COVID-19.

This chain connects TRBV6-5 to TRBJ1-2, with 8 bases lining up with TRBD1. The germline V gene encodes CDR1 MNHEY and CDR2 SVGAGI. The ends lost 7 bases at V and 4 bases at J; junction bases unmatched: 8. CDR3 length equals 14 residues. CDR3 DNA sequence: TGTGCCAGCAAAGGGCAGGGGGCCCCCTATGGCTACACCTTC. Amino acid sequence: CASKGQGAPYGYTF.

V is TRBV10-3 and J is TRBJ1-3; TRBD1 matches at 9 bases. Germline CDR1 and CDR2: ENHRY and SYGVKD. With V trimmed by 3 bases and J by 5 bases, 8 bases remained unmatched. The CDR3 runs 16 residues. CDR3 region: CAISEGGTGNRNTIYF. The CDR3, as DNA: TGTGCCATCAGTGAAGGCGGGACAGGGAACAGAAACACCATATATTTT.

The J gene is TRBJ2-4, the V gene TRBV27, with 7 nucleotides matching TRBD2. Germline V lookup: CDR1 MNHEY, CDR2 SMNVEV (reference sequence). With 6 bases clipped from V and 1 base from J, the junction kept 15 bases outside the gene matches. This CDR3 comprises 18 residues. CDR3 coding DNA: TGTGCCAGCAGCCCCACCCCGCAGCGGCGGGGGGCCAAAAACATTCAGTACTTC. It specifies CASSPTPQRRGAKNIQYF.

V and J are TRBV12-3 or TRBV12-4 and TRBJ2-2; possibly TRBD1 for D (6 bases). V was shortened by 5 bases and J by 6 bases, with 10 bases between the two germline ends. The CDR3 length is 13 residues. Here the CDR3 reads CASSKGVAGELFF. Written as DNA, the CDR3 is TGTGCCAGCAGTAAGGGGGTTGCCGGGGAGCTGTTTTTT.

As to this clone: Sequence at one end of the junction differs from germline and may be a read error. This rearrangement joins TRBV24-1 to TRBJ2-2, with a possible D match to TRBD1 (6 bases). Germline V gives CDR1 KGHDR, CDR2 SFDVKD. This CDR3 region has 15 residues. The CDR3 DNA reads TGTGCCACCAGTGCTTTGACAGGAGACACCGGGGAGCTGTTTTTT. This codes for CATSALTGDTGELFF.

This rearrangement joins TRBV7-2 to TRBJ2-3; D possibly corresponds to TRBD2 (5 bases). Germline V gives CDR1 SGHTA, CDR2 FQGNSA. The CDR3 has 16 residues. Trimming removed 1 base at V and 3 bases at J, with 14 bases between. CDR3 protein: CASSLGRDGVTDTQYF. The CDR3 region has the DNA TGTGCCAGCAGCTTAGGTCGCGACGGGGTTACAGATACGCAGTATTTT.

The CDR3 is CASSPRPGTGGGYTF. The CDR3 DNA follows: TGTGCCAGCAGCCCTCGTCCCGGGACAGGAGGAGGCTACACCTTC. The V gene is TRBV9, the J gene TRBJ1-2, with 8 nucleotides matching TRBD1. With V trimmed by 4 bases and J by 8 bases, 13 bases remained unmatched. CDR3 size: 15 residues. CDR1 and CDR2 from the germline V gene are SGDLS and YYNGEE.

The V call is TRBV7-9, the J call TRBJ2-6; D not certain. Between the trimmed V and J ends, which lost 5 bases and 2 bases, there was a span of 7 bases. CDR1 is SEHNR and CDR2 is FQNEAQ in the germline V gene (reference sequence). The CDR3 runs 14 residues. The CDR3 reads CASSHLTGANVLTF. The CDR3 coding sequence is TGTGCCAGCAGCCACTTGACTGGGGCCAACGTCCTGACTTTC.

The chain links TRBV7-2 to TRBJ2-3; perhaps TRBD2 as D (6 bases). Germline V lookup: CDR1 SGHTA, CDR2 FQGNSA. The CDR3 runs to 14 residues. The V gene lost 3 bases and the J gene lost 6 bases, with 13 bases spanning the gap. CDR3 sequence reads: CASSLTPRGDTQYF. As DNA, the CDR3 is TGTGCCAGCAGCTTGACCCCACGGGGGGATACGCAGTATTTT.

The CDR3 reads CASSPPTGTHEQYF. Here the CDR3 DNA reads TGTGCCAGCTCACCACCGACAGGGACCCACGAGCAGTACTTC. This chain uses TRBV18 with TRBJ2-7; 7 bases align to TRBD1. Germline lookup yields CDR1 KGHSH and CDR2 LQKENI. J gave up 5 bases and V 0 bases, and 4 bases lay outside the gene matches. The CDR3 is 14 residues long.

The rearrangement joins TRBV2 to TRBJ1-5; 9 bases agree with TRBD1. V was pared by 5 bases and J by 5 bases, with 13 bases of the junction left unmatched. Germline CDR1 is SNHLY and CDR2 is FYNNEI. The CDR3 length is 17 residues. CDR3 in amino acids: CASSLGTGLVSHQPQHF. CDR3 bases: TGTGCCAGCAGTTTAGGGACAGGGTTGGTGAGTCATCAGCCCCAGCATTTT.

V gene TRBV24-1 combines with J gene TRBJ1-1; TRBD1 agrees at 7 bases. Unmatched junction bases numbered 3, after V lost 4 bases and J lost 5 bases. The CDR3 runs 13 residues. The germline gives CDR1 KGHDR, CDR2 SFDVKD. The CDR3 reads CATSDHRGTEAFF. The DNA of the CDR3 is TGTGCCACCAGTGACCACAGGGGAACTGAAGCTTTCTTT.